The 16 T cell receptor beta chains given below trace back to one sample, sequenced in a study of blood T cell repertoires in COVID-19. Sequenced by immunoSEQ multiplex PCR; TCRdb stores in-frame clones only, minus some. The profile covers about 240,000 clones, with approximately 78% appearing a single time and about 3.2% taken by the ten largest. Sequencing used peripheral blood. The receptors were gathered from a woman under 30 with acute or convalescent COVID-19.

This sequence joins TRBV19 and TRBJ1-6; TRBD1 agrees at 7 bases. The CDR3 length is 17 residues. Germline V gene lookup returns CDR1 LNHDA and CDR2 SQIVND (reference sequence). V shed 3 bases and J 0 bases; nucleotides not matched to a gene: 5. As DNA, the CDR3 is TGTGCCAGTAGTATGGGACAGCGGAGCTCCTATAATTCACCCCTCCACTTT. It translates to CASSMGQRSSYNSPLHF.

The J gene is TRBJ2-7, the V gene TRBV14, with D perhaps matching TRBD1 (5 bases). CDR3 length: 12 amino acids. Trimming cost V 4 bases and J 12 bases, with 16 bases left between them. Per the germline V gene, CDR1 is SGHDN and CDR2 is FVKESK. The DNA for the CDR3 is TGTGCCAGCAGCCGTTATATTGGGGCTTGGTACTTC. Amino acids: CASSRYIGAWYF.

This rearrangement joins TRBV5-6 to TRBJ1-4; TRBD1 agrees at 8 bases. The junction had 7 bases not matched to a gene; V was cut back by 4 bases and J by 5 bases. The CDR3 is 15 residues long. CDR1 and CDR2 (germline): SGHDT, YYEEEE. CDR3 residues: CASSGRDRSNEKLFF. The CDR3 DNA reads as TGTGCCAGCAGCGGACGGGACAGGAGCAATGAAAAACTGTTTTTT.

This chain joins TRBV28 and TRBJ2-1, with D possibly being TRBD2 (5 bases). Per the germline V gene, CDR1 is MDHEN and CDR2 is SYDVKM. CDR3 length equals 13 residues. V lost 6 bases and J lost 7, with 13 bases in between. In nucleotides, the CDR3 is TGTGCCAGCAGGGAAAATCTAGCAAATGAGCAGTTCTTC. This gives the protein CASRENLANEQFF.

This clone came up once. The J gene is TRBJ2-7, the V gene TRBV29-1; 10 positions match TRBD1. Trimming cost V 5 bases and J 2 bases; bases outside gene matches: 3. The V gene's germline CDR1 is SQVTM and CDR2 ANQGSEA. This CDR3 has 13 residues. In DNA form, the CDR3 reads TGCAGCGTTCGAGGGACAGGGGCCTACGAGCAGTACTTC. Translated, it gives CSVRGTGAYEQYF.

The chain combines TRBV19 with TRBJ1-2; tentatively, D is TRBD1 (5 bases). The ends were cut back, 3 bases at V and 8 bases at J, with 16 bases in the middle. CDR1 is LNHDA and CDR2 is SQIVND in the germline V gene (reference sequence). This CDR3 spans 14 amino acids. In nucleotides, the CDR3 is TGTGCCAGTAGTATTGCGGGGGATCCGCGGGGCTACACCTTC. This codes for CASSIAGDPRGYTF.

This clone has only one observation. The rearrangement links TRBV5-3 to TRBJ1-1; D unresolved. TRBV5-3 carries the ORF label, with uncertain function. The CDR3 spans 16 residues. Trimming shortened V by 9 bases and J by 0 bases, and 21 bases separated the two germline ends. CDR3 DNA sequence: TGTGCCACTGTCCTTACCGCTTCAGACATGAACACTGAAGCTTTCTTT. This encodes CATVLTASDMNTEAFF.

The chain is built from TRBV5-1 and TRBJ1-1; the D is unclear. This CDR3 spans 15 amino acids. Looked up from germline, CDR1 is SGHRS and CDR2 is YFSETQ. Trimming removed 0 bases from V and 0 bases from J, with 9 bases in between. The CDR3 here is CASSLGSFMNTEAFF. The CDR3 nucleotides read TGCGCCAGCAGCTTGGGCAGTTTTATGAACACTGAAGCTTTCTTT.

The genes are TRBV3-1 (or the pseudogene TRBV3-2) and TRBJ2-1; D might be TRBD2 (6 bases). The CDR3 contains 16 residues. Trimming removed 5 bases from V and 10 bases from J, with 24 bases in between. CDR1 is LGHDT, CDR2 YNNKEL, per germline (reference sequence). The CDR3: CASSSRAGPWGVEQFF. The CDR3 DNA reads as TGTGCCAGCAGCTCCAGAGCGGGTCCTTGGGGAGTAGAGCAGTTCTTC.

The chain carries TRBV7-2 and TRBJ2-7; tentatively, D is TRBD2 (6 bases). CDR3 size: 12 residues. V gave up 5 bases and J gave up 6 bases, with 11 bases separating them. Germline values: CDR1 SGHTA, CDR2 FQGNSA. The CDR3 is CASSLGGAEQYF. The CDR3 DNA reads as TGTGCCAGCAGCCTCGGAGGGGCCGAGCAGTACTTC.

The chain recombines TRBV7-8 with TRBJ1-6; D call uncertain. V lost 5 bases, J lost 7 bases, and 15 bases lay in between. This CDR3 spans 15 amino acids. Germline V lookup: CDR1 SGHVS, CDR2 FQNEAQ. CDR3 coding DNA: TGTGCCAGCAGCCCCGATTCGGGTAAAAATTCACCCCTCCACTTT. It encodes CASSPDSGKNSPLHF.

Only one count was recorded for this clone. The J gene is TRBJ1-4, the V gene TRBV2; D unclear. The CDR3 has 15 residues. From germline, CDR1 is SNHLY and CDR2 FYNNEI. Trimming removed 6 bases from V and 0 bases from J, with 11 bases in between. The CDR3 DNA reads as TGTGCCAGCAGCGAGACAAAGACAACTAATGAAAAACTGTTTTTT. Its translation is CASSETKTTNEKLFF.

In this sample, this clone turned up once. The V and J genes are TRBV2 and TRBJ2-7; no firm D call. From germline, CDR1 is SNHLY and CDR2 FYNNEI. V was cut by 6 bases and J by 5 bases, with 17 bases left in between. This CDR3 is built from 14 residues. CDR3 DNA: TGTGCCAGCAGGCACGACCCCAATCGGGACGAGCAGTACTTC. Protein product: CASRHDPNRDEQYF.

The chain couples TRBV28 to TRBJ1-5; 8 positions agree with TRBD1. Trimming at V came to 6 bases and at J to 6 bases, leaving 10 bases not matched to a gene. CDR1 is MDHEN and CDR2 is SYDVKM in the germline V gene. There are 15 residues in the CDR3. This CDR3 reads CASRTLDRDSQPQHF. The CDR3 nucleotides are TGTGCCAGCAGAACACTGGACAGGGACAGTCAGCCCCAGCATTTT.

The chain has TRBV19 and TRBJ2-7; maybe TRBD1 (6 bases). The CDR3 has 16 residues. The V end was cut by 5 bases, the J end by 6 bases, with 23 bases between. Germline V gene lookup returns CDR1 LNHDA and CDR2 SQIVND (reference sequence). The CDR3 loop reads CASSRPGTPSQPEQYF. The DNA for the CDR3 is TGTGCCAGTAGTCGACCCGGGACACCATCTCAACCCGAGCAGTACTTC. Full variable domain (outside the CDR3, taken from reference TRBV19 and TRBJ2-7): DGGITQSPKYLFRKEGQNVTLSCEQNLNHDAMYWYRQDPGQGLRLIYYSQIVNDFQKGDIAEGYSVSREKKESFPLTVTSAQKNPTAFYLCASSRPGTPSQPEQYFGPGTRLTVT.

The J gene is TRBJ2-1, the V gene TRBV9, with D perhaps TRBD2 (5 bases). Trimming took off 0 bases at V and 8 bases at J, with 15 bases between the two ends. This CDR3 is 15 amino acids long. Germline lookup yields CDR1 SGDLS and CDR2 YYNGEE. The CDR3 sequence: CASSVVPSAGDEQFF. In DNA form, the CDR3 reads TGTGCCAGCAGCGTAGTCCCCAGCGCGGGCGATGAGCAGTTCTTC.